This T cell receptor beta chain originates from a study of blood T cell repertoires in COVID-19 (dated by TCRdb to 2020 to 2022). Background on the whole study: The collaborator samples originated in the United States, Italy and Spain and spanned the acute and convalescent phases of COVID-19. The sample metadata nearly always contained a de-identified subject ID, COVID-19 status, age in years and sex. Samples came from the ongoing ImmuneRACE study (first 160 participants) plus 1,254 subjects from 6 global collaborators. The prospective study material was composed of cDNA or gDNA derived from T cells, B-cell-depleted T cells, or PBMCs. Subjects who had been exposed to COVID-19, were actively infected with it, or had recovered from it provided the deeply sampled blood TCRbeta repertoires that made up the dataset. The repertoires were released in a freely available public database meant as a resource for research on the immune response to SARS-CoV-2. Where available, HLA class I and class II types were taken from metadata supplied by the sample provider and were not determined by assay-based typing.

General conclusions and limits of the study: How much clinical and demographic metadata was included differed by source and by participant, and the metadata was provided uncurated.

This clone was picked up one time. Which antigen it targets is not known. Within one base of it there is no much larger clone, and no base qualities were kept. Each collaborating institution followed its own protocols to collect whole blood in K2EDTA tubes. For TCRbeta analysis, collaborators shipped samples in one of three forms: frozen whole blood, isolated PBMCs, or DNA extracted from either of those sample types. TCRbeta CDR3 regions were amplified from genomic DNA using the immunoSEQ Assay, a bias-controlled multiplex PCR. For the original study's pipeline: Within the assay, amplification of reference gene primers was used to estimate how many nucleated cells each sample contained. Sequence reads were collapsed and filtered to measure the absolute abundance of every unique TCRbeta CDR3 rearrangement. For each sample, productive Simpson clonality was calculated as the square root of Simpson's diversity index over productive rearrangements. The clones in this table, taken by TCRdb from immuneACCESS, are in-frame only. Not every clone is retained; where verified, under half of the shortfall comes from an unresolved V gene, and the cause of the rest is unknown. V and J calls and clone size come straight from that table; D and trimming were deduced from the DNA. The sample profile shows some 42,000 clones; around 87% of them were found once. About 2.6% of the sample goes to the ten largest clones.

The germline V gene provides CDR1 SQVTM and CDR2 ANQGSEA. V is cut back by 6 bases and J by 8 bases, with 6 bases in the junction unmatched. Including the terminal cysteine and phenylalanine, the CDR3 comprises 12 residues. CDR3 DNA is the only sequence kept; it has 36 bases, read in frame from the first base. This receptor was taken from a middle-aged man with active COVID-19. The receptor chain draws on TRBV29-1 and TRBJ1-2; 10 central nucleotides agree with TRBD1. Input material: peripheral blood. The nucleotide sequence reads as follows: TGCAGCGTGACGGGACAGGGGAGCGGCTACACCTTC. This sequence encodes CSVTGQGSGYTF.